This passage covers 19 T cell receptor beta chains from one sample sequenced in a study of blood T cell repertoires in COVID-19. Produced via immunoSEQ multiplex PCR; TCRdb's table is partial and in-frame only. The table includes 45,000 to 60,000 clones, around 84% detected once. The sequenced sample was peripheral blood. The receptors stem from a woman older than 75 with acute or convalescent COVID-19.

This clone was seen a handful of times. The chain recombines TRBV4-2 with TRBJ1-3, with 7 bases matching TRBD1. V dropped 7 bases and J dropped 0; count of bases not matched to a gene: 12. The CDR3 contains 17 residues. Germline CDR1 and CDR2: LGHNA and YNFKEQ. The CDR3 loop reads CASTGNRGKDSGNTIYF. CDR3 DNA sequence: TGTGCCAGCACCGGAAACAGGGGAAAGGACTCTGGAAACACCATATATTTT.

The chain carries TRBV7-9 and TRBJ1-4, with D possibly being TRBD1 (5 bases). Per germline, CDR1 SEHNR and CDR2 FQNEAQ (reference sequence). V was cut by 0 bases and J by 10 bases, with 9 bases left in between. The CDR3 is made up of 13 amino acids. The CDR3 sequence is CASSLAEGLKLFF. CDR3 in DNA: TGTGCCAGCAGCTTAGCGGAGGGGCTAAAACTGTTTTTT.

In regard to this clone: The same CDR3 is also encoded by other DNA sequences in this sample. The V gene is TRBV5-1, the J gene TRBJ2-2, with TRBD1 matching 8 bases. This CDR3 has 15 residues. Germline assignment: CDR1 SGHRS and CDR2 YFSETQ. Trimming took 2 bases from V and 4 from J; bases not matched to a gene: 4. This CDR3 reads CASSFSQGATGELFF. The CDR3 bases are TGCGCCAGCAGCTTTTCGCAGGGGGCCACCGGGGAGCTGTTTTTT.

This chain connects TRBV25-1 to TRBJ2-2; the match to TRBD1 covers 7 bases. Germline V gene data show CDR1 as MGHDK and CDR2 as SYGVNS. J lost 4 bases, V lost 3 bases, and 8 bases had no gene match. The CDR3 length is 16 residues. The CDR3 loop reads CASSDTGVIGTGELFF. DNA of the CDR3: TGTGCCAGCAGTGATACAGGGGTCATTGGCACCGGGGAGCTGTTTTTT.

The CDR3 coding sequence is TGCAGCGTTAGTCGGACAGACCAATCCTACGAGCAGTACTTC. Its translation: CSVSRTDQSYEQYF. The chain has TRBV29-1 and TRBJ2-7; tentatively, D is TRBD1 (6 bases). Deletions cut 5 bases from V and 1 base from J, with 15 bases between. Germline-derived CDR1 and CDR2 are SQVTM and ANQGSEA. There are 14 residues in the CDR3.

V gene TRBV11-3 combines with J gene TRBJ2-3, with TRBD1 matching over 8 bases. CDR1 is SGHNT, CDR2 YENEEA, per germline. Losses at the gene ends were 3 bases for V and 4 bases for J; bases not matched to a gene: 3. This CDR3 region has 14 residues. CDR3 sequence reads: CASSFRTGSDTQYF. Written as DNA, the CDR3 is TGTGCCAGCAGCTTCCGGACAGGGTCAGATACGCAGTATTTT.

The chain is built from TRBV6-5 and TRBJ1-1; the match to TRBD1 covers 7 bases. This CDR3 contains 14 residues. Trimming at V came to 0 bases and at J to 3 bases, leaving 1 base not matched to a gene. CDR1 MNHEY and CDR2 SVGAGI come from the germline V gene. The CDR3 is CASSYSQGDTEAFF. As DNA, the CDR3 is TGTGCCAGCAGTTACTCGCAGGGGGACACTGAAGCTTTCTTT.

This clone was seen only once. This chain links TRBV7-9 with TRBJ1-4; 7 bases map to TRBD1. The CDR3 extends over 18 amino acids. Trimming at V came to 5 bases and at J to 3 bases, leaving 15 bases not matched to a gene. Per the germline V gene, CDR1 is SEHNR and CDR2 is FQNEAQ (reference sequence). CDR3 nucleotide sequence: TGTGCCAGCAGCCACCAGACAGGGAGTTTAAAAGCTAATGAAAAACTGTTTTTT. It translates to CASSHQTGSLKANEKLFF. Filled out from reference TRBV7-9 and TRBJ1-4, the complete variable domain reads DTGVSQNPRHKITKRGQNVTFRCDPISEHNRLYWYRQTLGQGPEFLTYFQNEAQLEKSRLLSDRFSAERPKGSFSTLEIQRTEQGDSAMYLCASSHQTGSLKANEKLFFGSGTQLSVL.

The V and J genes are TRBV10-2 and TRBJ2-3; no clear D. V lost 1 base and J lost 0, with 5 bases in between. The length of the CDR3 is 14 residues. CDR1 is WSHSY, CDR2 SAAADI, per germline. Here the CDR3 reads CASSEFSSTDTQYF. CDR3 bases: TGCGCCAGCAGTGAGTTTTCTAGCACAGATACGCAGTATTTT.

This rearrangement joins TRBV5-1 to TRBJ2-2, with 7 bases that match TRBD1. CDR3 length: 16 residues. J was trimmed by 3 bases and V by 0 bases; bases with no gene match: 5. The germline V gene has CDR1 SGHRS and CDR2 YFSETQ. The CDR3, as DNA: TGCGCCAGCAGCTTGGGACAGGGAGTTCACACCGGGGAGCTGTTTTTT. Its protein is CASSLGQGVHTGELFF.

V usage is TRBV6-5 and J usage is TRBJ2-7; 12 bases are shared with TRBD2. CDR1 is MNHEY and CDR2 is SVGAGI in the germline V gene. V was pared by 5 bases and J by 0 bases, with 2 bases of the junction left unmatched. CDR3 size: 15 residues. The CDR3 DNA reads TGTGCCAGCAGTAAGACTAGCGGGAGCTCCTACGAGCAGTACTTC. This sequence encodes CASSKTSGSSYEQYF.

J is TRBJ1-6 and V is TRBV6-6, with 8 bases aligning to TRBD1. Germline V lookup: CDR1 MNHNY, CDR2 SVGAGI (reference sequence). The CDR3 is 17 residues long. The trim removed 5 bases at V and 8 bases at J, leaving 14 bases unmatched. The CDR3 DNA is TGTGCCAGCAGTCAAAGACAACAGGGGGAAACGGATTCACCCCTCCACTTT. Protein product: CASSQRQQGETDSPLHF.

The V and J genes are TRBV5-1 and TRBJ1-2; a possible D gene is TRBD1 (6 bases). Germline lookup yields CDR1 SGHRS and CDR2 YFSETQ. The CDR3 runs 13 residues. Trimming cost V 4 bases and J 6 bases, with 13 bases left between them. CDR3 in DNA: TGCGCCAGCAGCGTCACAGGGTCGGATGGCTACACCTTC. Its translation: CASSVTGSDGYTF. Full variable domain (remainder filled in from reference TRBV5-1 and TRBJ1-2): KAGVTQTPRYLIKTRGQQVTLSCSPISGHRSVSWYQQTPGQGLQFLFEYFSETQRNKGNFPGRFSGRQFSNSRSEMNVSTLELGDSALYLCASSVTGSDGYTFGSGTRLTVV.

The CDR3 DNA reads as TGTGCCAGCAGCACCGTAGGGACAGGGGGCTTTGAAAAACTGTTTTTT. This sequence encodes CASSTVGTGGFEKLFF. The chain carries TRBV3-1 (or the pseudogene TRBV3-2) and TRBJ1-4, with TRBD1 matching 12 bases. The germline V gene encodes CDR1 LGHDT and CDR2 YNNKEL (reference sequence). Trimming cost V 5 bases and J 7 bases; bases outside gene matches: 8. The CDR3 loop spans 16 amino acids.

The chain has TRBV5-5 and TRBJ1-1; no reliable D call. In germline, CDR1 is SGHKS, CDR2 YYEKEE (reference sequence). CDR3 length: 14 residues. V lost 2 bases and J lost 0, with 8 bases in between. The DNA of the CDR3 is TGTGCCAGCAGCTTAATAAACATGAACACTGAAGCTTTCTTT. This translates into CASSLINMNTEAFF. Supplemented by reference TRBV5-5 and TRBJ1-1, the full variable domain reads DAGVTQSPTHLIKTRGQQVTLRCSPISGHKSVSWYQQVLGQGPQFIFQYYEKEERGRGNFPDRFSARQFPNYSSELNVNALLLGDSALYLCASSLINMNTEAFFGQGTRLTVV.

The CDR3 protein is CATADSYNSPLHF. The CDR3 DNA follows: TGTGCCACGGCGGACAGCTATAATTCACCCCTCCACTTT. The chain has TRBV6-6 and TRBJ1-6; perhaps TRBD1 as D (6 bases). Germline-derived CDR1 and CDR2 are MNHNY and SVGAGI (reference sequence). Trimming removed 10 bases at V and 3 bases at J, with 10 bases between. This CDR3 spans 13 amino acids.

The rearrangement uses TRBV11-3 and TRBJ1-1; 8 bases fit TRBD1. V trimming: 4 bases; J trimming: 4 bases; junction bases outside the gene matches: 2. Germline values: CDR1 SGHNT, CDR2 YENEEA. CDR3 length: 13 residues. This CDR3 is CASSYTGGTEAFF. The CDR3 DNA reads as TGTGCCAGCAGCTACACAGGGGGCACTGAAGCTTTCTTT. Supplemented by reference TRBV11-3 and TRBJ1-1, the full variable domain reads EAGVVQSPRYKIIEKKQPVAFWCNPISGHNTLYWYLQNLGQGPELLIRYENEEAVDDSQLPKDRFSAERLKGVDSTLKIQPAELGDSAVYLCASSYTGGTEAFFGQGTRLTVV.

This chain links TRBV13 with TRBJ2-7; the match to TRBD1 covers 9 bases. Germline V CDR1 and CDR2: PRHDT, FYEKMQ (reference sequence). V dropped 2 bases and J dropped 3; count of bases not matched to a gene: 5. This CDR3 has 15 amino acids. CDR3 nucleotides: TGTGCCAGCAGCTTACCGGGACAGGGCGGCTACGAGCAGTACTTC. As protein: CASSLPGQGGYEQYF.

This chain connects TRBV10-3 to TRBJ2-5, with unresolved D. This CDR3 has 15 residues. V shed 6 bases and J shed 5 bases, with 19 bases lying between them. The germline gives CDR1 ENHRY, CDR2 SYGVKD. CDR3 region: CAISDPGGSVETQYF. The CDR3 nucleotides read TGTGCCATCAGCGATCCTGGTGGCAGCGTTGAGACCCAGTACTTC.